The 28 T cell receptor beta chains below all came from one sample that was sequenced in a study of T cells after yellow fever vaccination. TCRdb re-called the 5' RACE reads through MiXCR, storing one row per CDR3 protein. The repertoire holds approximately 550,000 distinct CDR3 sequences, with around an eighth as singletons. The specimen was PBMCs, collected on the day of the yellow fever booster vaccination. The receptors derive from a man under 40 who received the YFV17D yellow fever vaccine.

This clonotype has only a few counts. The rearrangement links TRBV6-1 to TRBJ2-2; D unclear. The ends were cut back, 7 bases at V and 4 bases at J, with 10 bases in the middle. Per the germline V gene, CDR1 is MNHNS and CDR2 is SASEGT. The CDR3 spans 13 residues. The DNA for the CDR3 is TGTGCCAGCACCAGCCGGGTCACCGGGGAGCTGTTTTTT. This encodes CASTSRVTGELFF.

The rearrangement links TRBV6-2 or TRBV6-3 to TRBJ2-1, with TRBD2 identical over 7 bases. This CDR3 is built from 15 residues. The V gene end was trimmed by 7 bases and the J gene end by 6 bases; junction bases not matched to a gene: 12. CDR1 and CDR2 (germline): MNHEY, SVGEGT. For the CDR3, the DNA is TGTGCCAGCACCCTATTCGGCGGGGGTACCAATGAGCAGTTCTTC. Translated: CASTLFGGGTNEQFF.

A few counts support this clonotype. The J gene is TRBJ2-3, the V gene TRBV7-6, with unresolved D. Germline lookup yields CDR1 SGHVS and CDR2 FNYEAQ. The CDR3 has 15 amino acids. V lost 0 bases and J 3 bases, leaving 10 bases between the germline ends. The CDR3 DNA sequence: TGTGCCAGCAGCTTAGCTTCGGCGGTTACAGATACGCAGTATTTT. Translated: CASSLASAVTDTQYF.

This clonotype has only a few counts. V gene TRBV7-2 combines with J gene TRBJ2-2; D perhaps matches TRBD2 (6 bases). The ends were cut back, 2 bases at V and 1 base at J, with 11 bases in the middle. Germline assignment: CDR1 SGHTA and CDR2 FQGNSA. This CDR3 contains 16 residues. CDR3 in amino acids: CASSLTLRGNTGELFF. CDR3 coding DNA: TGTGCCAGCAGCTTAACCCTGCGGGGGAACACCGGGGAGCTGTTTTTT.

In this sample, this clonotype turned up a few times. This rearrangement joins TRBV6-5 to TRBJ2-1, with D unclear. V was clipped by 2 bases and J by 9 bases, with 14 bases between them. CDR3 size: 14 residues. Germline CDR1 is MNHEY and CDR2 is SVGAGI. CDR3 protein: CASSYISKTGEQFF. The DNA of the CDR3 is TGTGCCAGCAGTTACATATCGAAGACCGGTGAGCAGTTCTTC.

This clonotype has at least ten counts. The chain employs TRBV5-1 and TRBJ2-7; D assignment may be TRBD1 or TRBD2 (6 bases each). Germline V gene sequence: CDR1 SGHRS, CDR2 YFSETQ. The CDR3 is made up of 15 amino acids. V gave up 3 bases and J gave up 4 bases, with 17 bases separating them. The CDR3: CASSSGWGAAYEQYF. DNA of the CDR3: TGCGCCAGCAGCTCGGGCTGGGGGGCGGCGTACGAGCAGTACTTC.

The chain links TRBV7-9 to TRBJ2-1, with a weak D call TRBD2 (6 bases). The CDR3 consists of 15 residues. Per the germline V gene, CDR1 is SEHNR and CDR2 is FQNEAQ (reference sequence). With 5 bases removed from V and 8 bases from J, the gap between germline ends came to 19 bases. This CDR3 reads CASSPSLPGVDEQFF. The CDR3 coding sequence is TGTGCCAGCAGCCCGTCTCTGCCGGGGGTTGATGAGCAGTTCTTC.

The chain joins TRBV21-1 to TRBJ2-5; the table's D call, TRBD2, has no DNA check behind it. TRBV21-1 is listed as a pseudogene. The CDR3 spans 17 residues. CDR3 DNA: TGTGCCAGCAGCAAAGTTACTAGCGGGAGAGAGTTTGAGACCCAGTACTTC. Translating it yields CASSKVTSGREFETQYF.

CDR3 bases: TGCAGTGCCCCCGGGACCGTCTTCGACTATGGCTACACCTTC. Protein: CSAPGTVFDYGYTF. The chain uses TRBV20-1 and TRBJ1-2, with D perhaps matching TRBD1 (5 bases). The CDR3 runs to 14 residues. Trimming removed 6 bases at V and 3 bases at J, with 17 bases between. The germline gives CDR1 DFQATT, CDR2 SNEGSKA (reference sequence).

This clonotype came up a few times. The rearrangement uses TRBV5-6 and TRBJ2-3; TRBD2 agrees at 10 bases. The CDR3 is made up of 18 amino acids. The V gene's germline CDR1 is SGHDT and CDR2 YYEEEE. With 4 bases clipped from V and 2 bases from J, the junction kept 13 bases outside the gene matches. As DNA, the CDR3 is TGTGCCAGCAGCGAAATTACTCGGACTAGCGGCTTCACAGATACGCAGTATTTT. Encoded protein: CASSEITRTSGFTDTQYF. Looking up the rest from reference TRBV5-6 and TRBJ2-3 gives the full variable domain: DAGVTQSPTHLIKTRGQQVTLRCSPKSGHDTVSWYQQALGQGPQFIFQYYEEEERQRGNFPDRFSGHQFPNYSSELNVNALLLGDSALYLCASSEITRTSGFTDTQYFGPGTRLTVL.

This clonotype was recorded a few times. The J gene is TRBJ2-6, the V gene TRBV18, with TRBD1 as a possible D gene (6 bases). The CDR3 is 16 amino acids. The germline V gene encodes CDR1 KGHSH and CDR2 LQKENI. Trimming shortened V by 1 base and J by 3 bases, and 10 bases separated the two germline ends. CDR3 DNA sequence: TGTGCCAGCTCACCACGTCCAGGGGTTGGGGCCAACGTCCTGACTTTC. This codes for CASSPRPGVGANVLTF.

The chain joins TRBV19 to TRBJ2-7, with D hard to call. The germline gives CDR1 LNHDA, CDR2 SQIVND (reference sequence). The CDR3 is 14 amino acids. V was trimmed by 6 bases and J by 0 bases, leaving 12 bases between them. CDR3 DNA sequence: TGTGCCAGTAGCCCCCGAGCGAACTCCTACGAGCAGTACTTC. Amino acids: CASSPRANSYEQYF.

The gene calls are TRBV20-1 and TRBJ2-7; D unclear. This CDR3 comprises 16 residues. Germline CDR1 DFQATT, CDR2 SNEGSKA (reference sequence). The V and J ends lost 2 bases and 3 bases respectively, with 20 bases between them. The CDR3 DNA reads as TGCAGTGCTAGATCCGAAGGGTTATCCGGGTACTACGAGCAGTACTTC. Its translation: CSARSEGLSGYYEQYF.

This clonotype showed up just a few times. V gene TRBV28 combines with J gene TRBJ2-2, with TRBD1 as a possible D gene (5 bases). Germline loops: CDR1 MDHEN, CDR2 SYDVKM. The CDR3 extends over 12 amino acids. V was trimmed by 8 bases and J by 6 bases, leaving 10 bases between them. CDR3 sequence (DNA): TGTGCCAGCTACAAGGGGTCCGGGGAGCTGTTTTTT. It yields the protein CASYKGSGELFF.

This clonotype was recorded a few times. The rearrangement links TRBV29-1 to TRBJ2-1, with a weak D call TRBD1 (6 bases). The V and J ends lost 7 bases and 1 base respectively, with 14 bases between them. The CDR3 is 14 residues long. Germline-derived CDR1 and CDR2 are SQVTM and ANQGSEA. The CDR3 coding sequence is TGCAGCGGGGGGCGGTTTGGGTCCTACAATGAGCAGTTCTTC. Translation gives CSGGRFGSYNEQFF.

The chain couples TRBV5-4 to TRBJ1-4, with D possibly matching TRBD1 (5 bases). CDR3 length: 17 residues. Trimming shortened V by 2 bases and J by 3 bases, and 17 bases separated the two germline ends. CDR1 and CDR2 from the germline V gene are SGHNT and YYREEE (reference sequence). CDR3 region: CASSFGGRGTANEKLFF. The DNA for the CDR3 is TGTGCCAGCAGCTTTGGTGGGAGGGGAACCGCTAATGAAAAACTGTTTTTT. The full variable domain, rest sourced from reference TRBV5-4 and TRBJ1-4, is ETGVTQSPTHLIKTRGQQVTLRCSSQSGHNTVSWYQQALGQGPQFIFQYYREEENGRGNFPPRFSGLQFPNYSSELNVNALELDDSALYLCASSFGGRGTANEKLFFGSGTQLSVL.

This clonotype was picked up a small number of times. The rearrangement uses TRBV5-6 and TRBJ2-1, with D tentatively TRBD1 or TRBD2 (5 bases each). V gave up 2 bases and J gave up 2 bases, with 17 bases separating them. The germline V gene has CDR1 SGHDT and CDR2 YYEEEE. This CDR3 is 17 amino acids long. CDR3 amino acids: CASSFPTPGPPYNEQFF. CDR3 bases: TGTGCCAGCAGCTTCCCCACGCCGGGACCCCCCTACAATGAGCAGTTCTTC.

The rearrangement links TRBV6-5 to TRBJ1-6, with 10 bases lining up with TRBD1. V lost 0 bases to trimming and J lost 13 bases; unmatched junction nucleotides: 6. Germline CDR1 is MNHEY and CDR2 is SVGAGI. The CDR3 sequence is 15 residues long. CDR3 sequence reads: CASSYSTTGGSPLHF. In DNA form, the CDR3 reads TGTGCCAGCAGTTACTCGACGACAGGGGGCTCGCCCCTCCACTTT.

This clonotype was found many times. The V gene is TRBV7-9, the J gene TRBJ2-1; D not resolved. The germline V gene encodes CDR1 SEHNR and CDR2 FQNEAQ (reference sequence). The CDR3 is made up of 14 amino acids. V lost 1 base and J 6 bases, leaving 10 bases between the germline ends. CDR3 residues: CASSLGPGPNEQFF. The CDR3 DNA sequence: TGTGCCAGCAGCTTAGGTCCCGGCCCCAATGAGCAGTTCTTC.

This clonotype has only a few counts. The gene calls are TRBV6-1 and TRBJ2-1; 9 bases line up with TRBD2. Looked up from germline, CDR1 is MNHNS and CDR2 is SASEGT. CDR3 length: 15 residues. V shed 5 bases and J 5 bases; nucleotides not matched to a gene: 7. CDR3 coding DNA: TGTGCCAGCAGTAGCACTAGCGGGCCTGACAATGAGCAGTTCTTC. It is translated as CASSSTSGPDNEQFF.

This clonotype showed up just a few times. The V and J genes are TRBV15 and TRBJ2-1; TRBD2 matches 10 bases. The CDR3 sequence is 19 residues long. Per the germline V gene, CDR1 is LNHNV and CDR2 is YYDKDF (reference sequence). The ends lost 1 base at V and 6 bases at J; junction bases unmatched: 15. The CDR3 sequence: CATSRGPDGTSVRGNEQFF. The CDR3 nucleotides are TGTGCCACCAGCAGAGGTCCTGACGGGACTAGCGTCCGGGGCAATGAGCAGTTCTTC.

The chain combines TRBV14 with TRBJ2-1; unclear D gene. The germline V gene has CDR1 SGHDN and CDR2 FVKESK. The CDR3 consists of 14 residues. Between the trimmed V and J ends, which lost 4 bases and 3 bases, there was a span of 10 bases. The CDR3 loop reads CASSLGSVYNEQFF. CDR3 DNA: TGTGCCAGCAGCCTCGGGTCTGTCTACAATGAGCAGTTCTTC.

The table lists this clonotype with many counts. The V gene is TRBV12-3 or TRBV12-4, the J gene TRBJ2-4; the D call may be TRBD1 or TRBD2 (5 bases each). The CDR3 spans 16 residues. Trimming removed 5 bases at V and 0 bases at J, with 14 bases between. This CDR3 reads CASSEHGTLAKNIQYF. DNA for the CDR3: TGTGCCAGCAGTGAGCACGGGACCCTAGCCAAAAACATTCAGTACTTC.

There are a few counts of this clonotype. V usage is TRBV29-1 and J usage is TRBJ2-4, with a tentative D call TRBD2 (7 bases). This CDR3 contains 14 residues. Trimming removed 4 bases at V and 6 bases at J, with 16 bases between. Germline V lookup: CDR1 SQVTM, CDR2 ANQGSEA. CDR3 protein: CSVGGGGTLNIQYF. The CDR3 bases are TGCAGCGTTGGTGGCGGGGGCACGTTAAACATTCAGTACTTC. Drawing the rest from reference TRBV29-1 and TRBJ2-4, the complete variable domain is SAVISQKPSRDICQRGTSLTIQCQVDSQVTMMFWYRQQPGQSLTLIATANQGSEATYESGFVIDKFPISRPNLTFSTLTVSNMSPEDSSIYLCSVGGGGTLNIQYFGAGTRLSVL.

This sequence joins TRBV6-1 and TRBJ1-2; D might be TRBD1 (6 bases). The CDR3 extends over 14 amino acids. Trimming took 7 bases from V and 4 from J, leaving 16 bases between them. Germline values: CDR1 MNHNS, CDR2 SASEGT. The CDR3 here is CASTQSGGAYGYTF. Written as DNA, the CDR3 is TGTGCCAGCACCCAGTCGGGGGGCGCCTATGGCTACACCTTC.

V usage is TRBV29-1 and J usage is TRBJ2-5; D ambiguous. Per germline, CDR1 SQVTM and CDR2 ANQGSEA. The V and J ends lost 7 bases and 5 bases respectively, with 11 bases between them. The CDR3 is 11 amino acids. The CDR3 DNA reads TGCAGCGGTGTATTTCTTGAGACCCAGTACTTC. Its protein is CSGVFLETQYF.

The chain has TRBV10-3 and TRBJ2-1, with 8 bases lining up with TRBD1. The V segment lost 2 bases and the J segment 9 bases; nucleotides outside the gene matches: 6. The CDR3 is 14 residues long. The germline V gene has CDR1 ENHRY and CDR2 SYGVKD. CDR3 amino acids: CAISERTGKPEQFF. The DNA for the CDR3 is TGTGCCATCAGTGAGAGGACAGGGAAACCTGAGCAGTTCTTC.

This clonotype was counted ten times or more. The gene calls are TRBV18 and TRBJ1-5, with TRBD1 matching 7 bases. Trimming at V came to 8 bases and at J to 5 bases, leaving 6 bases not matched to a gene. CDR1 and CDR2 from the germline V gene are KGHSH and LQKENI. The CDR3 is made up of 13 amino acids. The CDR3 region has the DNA TGTGCCAGCAGCCCCGACAGGGATCAGCCCCAGCATTTT. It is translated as CASSPDRDQPQHF.